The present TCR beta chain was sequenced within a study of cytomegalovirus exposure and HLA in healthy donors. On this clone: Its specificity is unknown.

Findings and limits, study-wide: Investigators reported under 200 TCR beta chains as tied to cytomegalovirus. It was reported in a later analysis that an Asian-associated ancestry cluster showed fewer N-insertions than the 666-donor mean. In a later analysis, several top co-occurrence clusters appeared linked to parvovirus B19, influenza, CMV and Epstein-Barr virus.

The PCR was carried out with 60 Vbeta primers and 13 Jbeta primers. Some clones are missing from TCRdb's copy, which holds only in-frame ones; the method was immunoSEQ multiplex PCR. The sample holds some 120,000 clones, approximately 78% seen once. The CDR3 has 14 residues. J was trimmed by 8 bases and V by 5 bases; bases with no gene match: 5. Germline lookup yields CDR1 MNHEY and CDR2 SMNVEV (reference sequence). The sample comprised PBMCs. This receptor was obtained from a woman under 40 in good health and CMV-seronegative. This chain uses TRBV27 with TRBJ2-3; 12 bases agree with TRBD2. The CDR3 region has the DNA TGTGCCAGCAGTCTCGCGACTAGCGGGGGTACGCAGTATTTT. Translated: CASSLATSGGTQYF.